Presented here are 28 T cell receptor beta chains from one specimen sequenced in a study of Ad26.COV2.S vaccination and SARS-CoV-2 variants. TCRdb keeps only in-frame clones here, not all; method: immunoSEQ multiplex PCR. This table holds 350,000 to 400,000 clones, about 89% found once. Treatment meaning: some 19 received Ad26.COV2.S at low or high dose, single or two shots; a few received placebo; per-sample allocation not given. Each sample was drawn 63 days after the first injection (of vaccine or placebo). This sample comprised peripheral blood, obtained in a trial of Ad26.COV2.S vaccine versus placebo. Receptors originate from a person aged 18-60 years who received the Ad26.COV2.S COVID-19 vaccine or a placebo.

The chain employs TRBV28 and TRBJ1-4; maybe TRBD1 (6 bases). Germline CDR1 is MDHEN and CDR2 is SYDVKM. The length of the CDR3 is 14 residues. Trimming shortened V by 8 bases and J by 0 bases, and 10 bases separated the two germline ends. The CDR3 region is CASLQGSTNEKLFF. DNA for the CDR3: TGTGCCAGCCTACAGGGTTCAACTAATGAAAAACTGTTTTTT.

This sequence joins TRBV6-5 and TRBJ2-1, with D possibly being TRBD1 or TRBD2 (6 bases each). V lost 4 bases, J lost 0 bases, and 13 bases lay in between. The CDR3 covers 16 residues. CDR1 is MNHEY and CDR2 is SVGAGI in the germline V gene. CDR3: CASSSRGPSSYNEQFF. The CDR3 coding sequence is TGTGCCAGCAGTTCCCGGGGGCCTAGCTCCTACAATGAGCAGTTCTTC.

The sample holds one count of this clone. V usage is TRBV27 and J usage is TRBJ1-4; D is perhaps TRBD1 (5 bases). The CDR3 spans 15 residues. Germline V gives CDR1 MNHEY, CDR2 SMNVEV (reference sequence). Trimming removed 6 bases from V and 7 bases from J, with 18 bases in between. The CDR3 nucleotides read TGTGCCAGCAGCAGCCTCTATGGGGGGTCTGAAAAACTGTTTTTT. This translates into CASSSLYGGSEKLFF.

This chain links TRBV5-5 with TRBJ2-7; D not resolved. CDR1 and CDR2 (germline): SGHKS, YYEKEE (reference sequence). Deletions cut 0 bases from V and 3 bases from J, with 10 bases between. CDR3 length: 14 residues. The DNA of the CDR3 is TGTGCCAGCAGCTTGGTCTACGGATACTACGAGCAGTACTTC. Protein: CASSLVYGYYEQYF.

The gene calls are TRBV4-1 and TRBJ1-5; 11 positions match TRBD1. With V trimmed by 4 bases and J by 6 bases, 17 bases remained unmatched. CDR3 length equals 19 residues. Germline values: CDR1 MGHRA, CDR2 YSYEKL. The CDR3 nucleotides read TGCGCCAGCAGCCCCCTTAGGACAGGGGGCATTTTGATCCTTCAGCCCCAGCATTTT. Its protein product is CASSPLRTGGILILQPQHF.

The gene calls are TRBV28 and TRBJ2-7; D is perhaps TRBD1 or TRBD2 (7 bases each). The CDR3 spans 14 residues. V shed 5 bases and J shed 7 bases, with 18 bases lying between them. Germline values: CDR1 MDHEN, CDR2 SYDVKM. The CDR3 bases are TGTGCCAGCAGTGAGGGGGCGGGAGTAGGAGAGCAGTACTTC. This encodes CASSEGAGVGEQYF. Using reference TRBV28 and TRBJ2-7 for the parts outside the CDR3, the full variable domain is DVKVTQSSRYLVKRTGEKVFLECVQDMDHENMFWYRQDPGLGLRLIYFSYDVKMKEKGDIPEGYSVSREKKERFSLILESASTNQTSMYLCASSEGAGVGEQYFGPGTRLTVT.

The J gene is TRBJ1-5, the V gene TRBV28, with TRBD1 matching 7 bases. The V segment lost 5 bases and the J segment 3 bases; nucleotides outside the gene matches: 10. CDR1 is MDHEN and CDR2 is SYDVKM in the germline V gene. CDR3 length equals 16 residues. CDR3 nucleotides: TGTGCCAGCAGTACTCAGGGACAGAACTACAATCAGCCCCAGCATTTT. It specifies CASSTQGQNYNQPQHF.

The chain has TRBV5-5 and TRBJ2-1; possibly TRBD2 for D (6 bases). This CDR3 is 15 amino acids long. V lost 3 bases, J lost 0 bases, and 10 bases lay in between. Germline loops: CDR1 SGHKS, CDR2 YYEKEE (reference sequence). This CDR3 is CASSSGLLSYNEQFF. The CDR3 DNA sequence: TGTGCCAGCAGCTCGGGACTCCTCTCCTACAATGAGCAGTTCTTC.

For this clone: The sample carries other DNA sequences with the same CDR3. The V call is TRBV28, the J call TRBJ1-1, with a tentative D call TRBD1 (5 bases). Trimming took 5 bases from V and 1 from J, leaving 5 bases between them. Germline lookup yields CDR1 MDHEN and CDR2 SYDVKM. The CDR3 runs 12 residues. This chain's CDR3 is CASSRGNTEAFF. The CDR3 region has the DNA TGTGCCAGCAGTAGGGGGAACACTGAAGCTTTCTTT.

This clone was seen a single time. The V gene is TRBV4-1, the J gene TRBJ2-3; no clear D gene. The CDR3 sequence is 15 residues long. CDR1 and CDR2 (germline): MGHRA, YSYEKL. V lost 3 bases, J lost 0 bases, and 10 bases lay in between. The CDR3 DNA is TGCGCCAGCAGCCAGGTGATAACTAGCACAGATACGCAGTATTTT. It encodes CASSQVITSTDTQYF.

CDR3 protein: CASSRDRGYQYF. CDR3 DNA: TGTGCCAGCAGCCGGGACAGGGGATACCAGTACTTC. V is TRBV3-1 (or the pseudogene TRBV3-2) and J is TRBJ2-5; 10 nucleotides line up with TRBD1. Germline lookup yields CDR1 LGHDT and CDR2 YNNKEL (reference sequence). V lost 4 bases and J lost 10; bases outside the gene matches: 3. This CDR3 has 12 residues.

The chain uses TRBV7-9 and TRBJ1-1, with 7 bases lining up with TRBD1. The CDR3 consists of 13 residues. Germline trimming cut 3 bases from V and 4 bases from J; bases unmatched to any gene: 2. Germline V lookup: CDR1 SEHNR, CDR2 FQNEAQ (reference sequence). The DNA for the CDR3 is TGTGCCAGCAGCTTGTCAGGGGGCACTGAAGCTTTCTTT. Its protein is CASSLSGGTEAFF.

This clone was seen a few times. The chain joins TRBV6-1 to TRBJ1-1; no reliable D call. V gave up 3 bases and J gave up 1 base, with 9 bases separating them. The germline V gene encodes CDR1 MNHNS and CDR2 SASEGT. This CDR3 region has 14 residues. CDR3 bases: TGTGCCAGCAGTGAGCCGGGAAGGAACACTGAAGCTTTCTTT. It codes for CASSEPGRNTEAFF.

The chain has TRBV19 and TRBJ2-2; TRBD2 agrees at 12 bases. From germline, CDR1 is LNHDA and CDR2 SQIVND (reference sequence). The V gene end was trimmed by 5 bases and the J gene end by 6 bases; junction bases not matched to a gene: 7. CDR3 size: 16 residues. The chain's CDR3 is CASSQPSGRASGELFF. In DNA form, the CDR3 reads TGTGCCAGTAGTCAACCTAGCGGGAGGGCCTCCGGGGAGCTGTTTTTT. Full variable domain (missing parts from reference TRBV19 and TRBJ2-2): DGGITQSPKYLFRKEGQNVTLSCEQNLNHDAMYWYRQDPGQGLRLIYYSQIVNDFQKGDIAEGYSVSREKKESFPLTVTSAQKNPTAFYLCASSQPSGRASGELFFGEGSRLTVL.

The rearrangement uses TRBV11-3 and TRBJ2-4; 7 bases line up with TRBD2. This CDR3 comprises 15 residues. Germline lookup yields CDR1 SGHNT and CDR2 YENEEA. V trimming: 6 bases; J trimming: 8 bases; junction bases outside the gene matches: 13. CDR3 coding DNA: TGTGCCAGCAGAGGAATAGCGGGTAGGGCGGACATTCAGTACTTC. It is translated as CASRGIAGRADIQYF.

This rearrangement joins TRBV6-6 to TRBJ1-1, with D uncertain. The CDR3 has 14 amino acids. Germline V gene data show CDR1 as MNHNY and CDR2 as SVGAGI (reference sequence). Trimming removed 0 bases at V and 5 bases at J, with 10 bases between. CDR3 bases: TGTGCCAGCAGTTACTCGGAAGGGTTGACTGAAGCTTTCTTT. Residues: CASSYSEGLTEAFF.

The V gene is TRBV19, the J gene TRBJ2-2; TRBD2 matches at 11 bases. Germline lookup yields CDR1 LNHDA and CDR2 SQIVND (reference sequence). The CDR3 sequence is 16 residues long. The trim removed 6 bases at V and 5 bases at J, leaving 8 bases unmatched. In DNA form, the CDR3 reads TGTGCCAGTAGCTATAGCGGGAGGGTTAGGACCGGGGAGCTGTTTTTT. Encoded protein: CASSYSGRVRTGELFF.

The chain uses TRBV28 and TRBJ2-1; TRBD2 matches at 10 bases. The CDR3 extends over 14 amino acids. The germline CDR1 and CDR2 sequences are MDHEN and SYDVKM. V lost 2 bases to trimming and J lost 9 bases; unmatched junction nucleotides: 4. CDR3 DNA: TGTGCCAGCAGTTTACTACTAGCGGGATTTGAGCAGTTCTTC. Its protein product is CASSLLLAGFEQFF.

The V call is TRBV7-3, the J call TRBJ2-7; 12 nucleotides align to TRBD1. The CDR3 has 16 residues. Germline V gene lookup returns CDR1 SGHTA and CDR2 FQGTGA. The junction had 4 bases not matched to a gene; V was cut back by 0 bases and J by 4 bases. CDR3 DNA: TGTGCCAGCAGCTTAACCTGGGACAGGGGGCTATACGAGCAGTACTTC. It codes for CASSLTWDRGLYEQYF.

The rearrangement links TRBV5-4 to TRBJ2-5; 11 positions agree with TRBD1. Germline V lookup: CDR1 SGHNT, CDR2 YYREEE (reference sequence). V lost 5 bases and J lost 8; bases outside the gene matches: 8. The CDR3 length is 14 residues. CDR3 loop: CASSSWDRGSTQYF. The CDR3 nucleotides are TGTGCCAGCAGTTCTTGGGACAGGGGGTCAACCCAGTACTTC. The complete variable domain, with remaining parts taken from reference TRBV5-4 and TRBJ2-5, reads ETGVTQSPTHLIKTRGQQVTLRCSSQSGHNTVSWYQQALGQGPQFIFQYYREEENGRGNFPPRFSGLQFPNYSSELNVNALELDDSALYLCASSSWDRGSTQYFGPGTRLLVL.

V is TRBV2 and J is TRBJ1-2; TRBD1 is a possible D gene (6 bases). Trimming pared 4 bases from V and 6 bases from J, leaving 18 bases between. Germline CDR1 and CDR2: SNHLY and FYNNEI. The CDR3 is 15 amino acids. The CDR3 protein is CASSVRTERRDGYTF. For the CDR3, the DNA is TGTGCCAGCAGTGTGAGGACAGAGAGACGGGATGGCTACACCTTC.

This chain links TRBV19 with TRBJ2-5, with D perhaps matching TRBD1 (6 bases). This CDR3 has 15 residues. The germline V gene encodes CDR1 LNHDA and CDR2 SQIVND (reference sequence). V was shortened by 8 bases and J by 0 bases, with 16 bases between the two germline ends. The CDR3 region is CASHQTGRYQETQYF. The CDR3 coding sequence is TGTGCCAGTCATCAAACAGGGCGGTACCAAGAGACCCAGTACTTC.

The V and J genes are TRBV7-8 and TRBJ1-5; D might be TRBD1 (6 bases). The V and J ends lost 5 bases and 9 bases respectively, with 14 bases between them. The CDR3 extends over 13 amino acids. Germline V lookup: CDR1 SGHVS, CDR2 FQNEAQ. The CDR3 region is CASSPARGGPQHF. CDR3 DNA: TGTGCCAGCAGCCCAGCCCGAGGGGGGCCCCAGCATTTT.

The chain links TRBV15 to TRBJ2-2; 8 nucleotides align to TRBD2. V shed 1 base, J shed 6 bases, and the junction held 4 bases outside the gene matches. CDR1 and CDR2 (germline): LNHNV, YYDKDF (reference sequence). The CDR3 contains 15 residues. CDR3 protein: CATSRGLAQAGELFF. In DNA, the CDR3 is TGTGCCACCAGCAGAGGACTAGCGCAGGCCGGGGAGCTGTTTTTT.

This chain links TRBV30 with TRBJ1-4; D gene unclear. This CDR3 is 13 amino acids long. The germline V gene has CDR1 GTSNPN and CDR2 SVGIG (reference sequence). Trimming pared 5 bases from V and 3 bases from J, leaving 10 bases between. Written as DNA, the CDR3 is TGTGCCTGGGGATCCCAAGCTAATGAAAAACTGTTTTTT. Translated: CAWGSQANEKLFF.

The chain uses TRBV19 and TRBJ1-1; a possible D gene is TRBD1 (6 bases). V lost 5 bases and J lost 8, with 15 bases in between. Per germline, CDR1 LNHDA and CDR2 SQIVND (reference sequence). There are 13 residues in the CDR3. CDR3 loop: CASSGRDNREAFF. Here the CDR3 DNA reads TGTGCCAGTAGTGGCCGGGACAACAGGGAAGCTTTCTTT.

J is TRBJ1-3 and V is TRBV28; D not certain. Germline V lookup: CDR1 MDHEN, CDR2 SYDVKM. The V and J ends lost 3 bases and 4 bases respectively, with 13 bases between them. CDR3 length equals 15 residues. The CDR3 DNA is TGTGCCAGCAGTTTCCTGTCAGGTTGGGGAAACACCATATATTTT. Amino acids: CASSFLSGWGNTIYF.

The V call is TRBV4-3, the J call TRBJ2-1; D uncertain. Trimming took off 5 bases at V and 9 bases at J, with 8 bases between the two ends. The germline V gene has CDR1 LGHNA and CDR2 YSLEER. The length of the CDR3 is 11 residues. The CDR3 loop reads CASSIGREQFF. The CDR3 DNA sequence: TGCGCCAGCAGCATTGGGCGTGAGCAGTTCTTC.